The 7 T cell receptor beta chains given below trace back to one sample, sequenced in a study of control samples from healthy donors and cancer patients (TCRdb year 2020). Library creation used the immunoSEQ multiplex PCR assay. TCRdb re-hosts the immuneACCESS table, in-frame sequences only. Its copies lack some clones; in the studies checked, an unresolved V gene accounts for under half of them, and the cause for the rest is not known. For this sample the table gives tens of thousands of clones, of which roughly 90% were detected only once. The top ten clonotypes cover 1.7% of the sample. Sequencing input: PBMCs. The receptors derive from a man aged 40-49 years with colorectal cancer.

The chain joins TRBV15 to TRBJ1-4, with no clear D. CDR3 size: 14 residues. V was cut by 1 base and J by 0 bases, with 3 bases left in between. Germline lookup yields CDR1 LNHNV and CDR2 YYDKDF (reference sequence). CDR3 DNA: TGTGCCACCAGCAGAGGTGCAACTAATGAAAAACTGTTTTTT. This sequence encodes CATSRGATNEKLFF.

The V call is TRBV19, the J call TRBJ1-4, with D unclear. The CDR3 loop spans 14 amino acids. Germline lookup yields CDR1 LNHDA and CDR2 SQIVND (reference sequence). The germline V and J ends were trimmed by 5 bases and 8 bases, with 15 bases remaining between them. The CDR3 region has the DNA TGTGCCAGTAGTTCCGACGAAGGCTTCGAAAAACTGTTTTTT. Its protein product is CASSSDEGFEKLFF.

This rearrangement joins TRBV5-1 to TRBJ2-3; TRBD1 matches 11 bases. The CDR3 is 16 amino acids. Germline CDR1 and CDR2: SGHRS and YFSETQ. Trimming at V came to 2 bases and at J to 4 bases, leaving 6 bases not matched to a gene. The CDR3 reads CASSFPDRGLADTQYF. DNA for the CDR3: TGCGCCAGCAGCTTTCCGGACAGGGGGCTGGCAGATACGCAGTATTTT.

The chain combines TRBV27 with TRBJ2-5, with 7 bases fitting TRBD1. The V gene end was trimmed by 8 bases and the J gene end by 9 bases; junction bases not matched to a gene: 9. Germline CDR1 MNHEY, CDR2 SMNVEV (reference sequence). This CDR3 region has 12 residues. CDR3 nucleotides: TGTGCCAGCGGAGACAGGGAAGGGGCCCAGTACTTC. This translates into CASGDREGAQYF.

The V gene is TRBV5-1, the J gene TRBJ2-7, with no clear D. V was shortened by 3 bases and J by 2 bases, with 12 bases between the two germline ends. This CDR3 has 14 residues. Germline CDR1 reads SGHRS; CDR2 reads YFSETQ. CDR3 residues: CASSSSTNTYEQYF. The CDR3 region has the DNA TGCGCCAGCAGCTCTTCGACAAATACCTACGAGCAGTACTTC.

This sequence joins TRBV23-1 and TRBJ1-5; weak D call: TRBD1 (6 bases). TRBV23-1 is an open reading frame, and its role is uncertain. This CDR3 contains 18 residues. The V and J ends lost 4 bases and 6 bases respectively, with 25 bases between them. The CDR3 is CASSRPRGQPRYGQPQHF. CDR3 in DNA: TGCGCCAGCAGTCGGCCCCGCGGACAGCCAAGGTACGGTCAGCCCCAGCATTTT.

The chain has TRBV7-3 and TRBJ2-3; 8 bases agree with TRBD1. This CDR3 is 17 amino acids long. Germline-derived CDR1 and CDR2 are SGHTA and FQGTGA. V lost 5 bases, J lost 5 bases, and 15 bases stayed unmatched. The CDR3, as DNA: TGTGCCAGCAGCCCCCGATCCGGACAGGGACGTCGAGATACGCAGTATTTT. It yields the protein CASSPRSGQGRRDTQYF.